One T cell receptor beta chain is described in this entry. Systemic immunosuppression or autoimmune disease history was grounds to exclude patients. This specimen belongs to a study of OX40 agonist ivuxolimab in advanced cancers. The repertoire was sequenced with immunoSEQ multiplex PCR; TCRdb's copy has only in-frame clones and lacks some. The sample contains around 40,000 clones, 88% of which appear only once. The receptor's source is an adult with an advanced solid tumor such as melanoma, head and neck, liver or kidney cancer. Material: CD4+ or CD8+ T cells sorted from blood, obtained in a trial of the OX40 agonist ivuxolimab.

CDR3 region: CASSLLSPPKGTEQYF. The CDR3 nucleotides read TGTGCCAGCAGTTTGTTGTCGCCCCCGAAGGGAACCGAGCAGTACTTC. The chain uses TRBV25-1 and TRBJ2-7, with D unresolved. V dropped 5 bases and J dropped 6 bases, with 23 bases sitting between them. The germline gives CDR1 MGHDK, CDR2 SYGVNS. CDR3 length equals 16 residues.